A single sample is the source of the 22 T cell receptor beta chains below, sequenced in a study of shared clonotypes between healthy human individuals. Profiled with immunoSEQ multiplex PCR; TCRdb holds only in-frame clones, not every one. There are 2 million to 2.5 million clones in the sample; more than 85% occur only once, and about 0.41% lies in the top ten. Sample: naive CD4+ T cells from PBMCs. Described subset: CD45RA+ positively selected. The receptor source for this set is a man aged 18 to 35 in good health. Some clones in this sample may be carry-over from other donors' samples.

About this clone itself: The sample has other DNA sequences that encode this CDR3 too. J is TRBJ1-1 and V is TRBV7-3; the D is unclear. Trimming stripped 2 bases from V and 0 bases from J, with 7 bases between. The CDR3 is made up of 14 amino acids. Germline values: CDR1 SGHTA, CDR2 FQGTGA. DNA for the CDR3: TGTGCCAGCAGCTTAGGAACCGTGAACACTGAAGCTTTCTTT. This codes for CASSLGTVNTEAFF.

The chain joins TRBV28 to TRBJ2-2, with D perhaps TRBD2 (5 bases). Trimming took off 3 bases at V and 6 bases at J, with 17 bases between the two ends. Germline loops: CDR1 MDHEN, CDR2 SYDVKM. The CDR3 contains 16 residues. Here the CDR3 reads CASSFRSANLAGELFF. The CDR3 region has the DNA TGTGCCAGCAGTTTCCGTAGCGCAAATCTCGCCGGGGAGCTGTTTTTT.

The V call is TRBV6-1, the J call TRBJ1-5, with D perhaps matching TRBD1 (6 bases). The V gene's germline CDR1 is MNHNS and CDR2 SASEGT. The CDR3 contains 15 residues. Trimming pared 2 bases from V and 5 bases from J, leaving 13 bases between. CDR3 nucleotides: TGTGCCAGCAGTGAACAGGGGAGGGTGCATCAGCCCCAGCATTTT. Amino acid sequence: CASSEQGRVHQPQHF.

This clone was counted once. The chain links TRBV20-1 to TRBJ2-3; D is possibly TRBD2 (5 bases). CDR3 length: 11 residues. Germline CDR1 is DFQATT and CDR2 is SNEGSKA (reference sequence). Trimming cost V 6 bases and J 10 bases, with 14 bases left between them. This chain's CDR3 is CSAPDYGAQYF. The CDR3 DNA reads TGCAGTGCCCCAGACTATGGGGCGCAGTATTTT.

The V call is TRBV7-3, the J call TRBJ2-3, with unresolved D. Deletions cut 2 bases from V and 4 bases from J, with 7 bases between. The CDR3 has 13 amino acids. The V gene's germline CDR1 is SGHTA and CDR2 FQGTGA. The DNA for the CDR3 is TGTGCCAGCAGCTTAGGGAATCCAGATACGCAGTATTTT. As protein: CASSLGNPDTQYF.

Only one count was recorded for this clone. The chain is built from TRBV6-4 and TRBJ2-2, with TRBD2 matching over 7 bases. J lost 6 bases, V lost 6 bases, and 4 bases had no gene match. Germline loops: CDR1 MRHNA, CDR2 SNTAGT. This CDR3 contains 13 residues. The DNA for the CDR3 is TGTGCCAGCAGGCGGGAGATGGCCGGGGAGCTGTTTTTT. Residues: CASRREMAGELFF.

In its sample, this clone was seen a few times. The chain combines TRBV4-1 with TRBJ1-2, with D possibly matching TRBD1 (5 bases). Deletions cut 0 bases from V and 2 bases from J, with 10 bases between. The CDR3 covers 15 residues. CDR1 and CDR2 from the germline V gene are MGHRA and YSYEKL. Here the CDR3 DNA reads TGCGCCAGCAGCCAAGAGGCAGGGAGGAACTATGGCTACACCTTC. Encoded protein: CASSQEAGRNYGYTF.

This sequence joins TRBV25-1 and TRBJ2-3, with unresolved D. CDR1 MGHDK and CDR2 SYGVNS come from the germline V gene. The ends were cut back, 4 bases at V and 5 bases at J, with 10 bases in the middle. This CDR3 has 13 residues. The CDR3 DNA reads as TGTGCCAGCAGTGCTCTTTGGGAAGATACGCAGTATTTT. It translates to CASSALWEDTQYF.

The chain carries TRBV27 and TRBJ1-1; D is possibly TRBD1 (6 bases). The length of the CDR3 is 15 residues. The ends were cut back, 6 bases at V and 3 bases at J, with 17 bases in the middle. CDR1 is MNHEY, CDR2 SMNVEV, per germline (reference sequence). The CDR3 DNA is TGTGCCAGCAGGGGGGGGCTTCGAGGGGACACTGAAGCTTTCTTT. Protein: CASRGGLRGDTEAFF.

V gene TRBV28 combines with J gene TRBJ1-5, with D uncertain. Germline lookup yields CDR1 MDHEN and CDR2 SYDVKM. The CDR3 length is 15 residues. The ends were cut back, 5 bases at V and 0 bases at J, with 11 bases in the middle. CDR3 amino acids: CASSPPLLSNQPQHF. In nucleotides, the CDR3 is TGTGCCAGCAGTCCCCCCCTCCTTAGCAATCAGCCCCAGCATTTT.

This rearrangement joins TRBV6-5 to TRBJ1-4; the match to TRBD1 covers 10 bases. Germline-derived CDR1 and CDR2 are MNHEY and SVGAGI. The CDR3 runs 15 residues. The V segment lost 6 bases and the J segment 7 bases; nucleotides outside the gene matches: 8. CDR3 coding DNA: TGTGCCAGCAGGACAAACGGACAGGGGGGTGAAAAACTGTTTTTT. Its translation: CASRTNGQGGEKLFF.

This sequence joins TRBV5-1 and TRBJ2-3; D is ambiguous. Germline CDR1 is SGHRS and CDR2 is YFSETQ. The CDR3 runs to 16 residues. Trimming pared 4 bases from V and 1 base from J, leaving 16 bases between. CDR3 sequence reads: CASSQDDFPGTDTQYF. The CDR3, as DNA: TGCGCCAGCAGCCAGGACGATTTCCCTGGCACAGATACGCAGTATTTT.

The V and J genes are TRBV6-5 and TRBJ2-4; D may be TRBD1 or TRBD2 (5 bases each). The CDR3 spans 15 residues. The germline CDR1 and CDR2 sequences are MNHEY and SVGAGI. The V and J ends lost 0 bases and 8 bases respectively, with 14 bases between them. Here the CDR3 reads CASSYSGTLRDIQYF. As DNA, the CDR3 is TGTGCCAGCAGTTACTCCGGGACCCTCAGGGACATTCAGTACTTC.

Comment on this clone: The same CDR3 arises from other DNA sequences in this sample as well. The CDR3 DNA follows: TGCGCCAGCAGTGAGTCGTACCAGCCCCAGCATTTT. This sequence encodes CASSESYQPQHF. The V call is TRBV10-2, the J call TRBJ1-5; unclear D gene. Germline CDR1 is WSHSY and CDR2 is SAAADI. The germline V and J ends were trimmed by 0 bases and 7 bases, with 4 bases remaining between them. The CDR3 consists of 12 residues.

The CDR3 here is CASSRFLVAGQEQFF. In DNA, the CDR3 is TGTGCCAGCAGTCGGTTTCTTGTCGCGGGCCAGGAGCAGTTCTTC. The chain is built from TRBV27 and TRBJ2-1, with D possibly TRBD2 on 5 matching bases. The CDR3 is 15 amino acids. Germline V gene sequence: CDR1 MNHEY, CDR2 SMNVEV (reference sequence). V was clipped by 5 bases and J by 10 bases, with 21 bases between them.

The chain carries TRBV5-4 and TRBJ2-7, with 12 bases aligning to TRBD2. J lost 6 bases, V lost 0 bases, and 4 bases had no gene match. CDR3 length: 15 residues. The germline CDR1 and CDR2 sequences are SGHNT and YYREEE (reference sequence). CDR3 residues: CASSLDPSGRAEQYF. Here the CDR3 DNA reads TGTGCCAGCAGCTTGGATCCTAGCGGGAGGGCCGAGCAGTACTTC.

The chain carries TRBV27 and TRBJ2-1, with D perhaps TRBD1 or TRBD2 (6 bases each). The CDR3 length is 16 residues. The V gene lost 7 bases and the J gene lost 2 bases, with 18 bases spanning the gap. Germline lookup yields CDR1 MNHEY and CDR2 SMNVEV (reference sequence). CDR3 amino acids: CASTPRRDTTYNEQFF. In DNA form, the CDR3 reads TGTGCCAGCACCCCAAGGCGGGACACTACCTACAATGAGCAGTTCTTC.

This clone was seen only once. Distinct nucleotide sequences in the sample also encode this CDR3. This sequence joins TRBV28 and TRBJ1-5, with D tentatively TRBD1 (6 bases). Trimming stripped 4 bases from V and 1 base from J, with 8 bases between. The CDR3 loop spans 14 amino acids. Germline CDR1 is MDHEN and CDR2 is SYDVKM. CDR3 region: CASSSQGSNQPQHF. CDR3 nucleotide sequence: TGTGCCAGCAGTTCACAGGGAAGCAATCAGCCCCAGCATTTT. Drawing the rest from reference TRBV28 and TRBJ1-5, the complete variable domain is DVKVTQSSRYLVKRTGEKVFLECVQDMDHENMFWYRQDPGLGLRLIYFSYDVKMKEKGDIPEGYSVSREKKERFSLILESASTNQTSMYLCASSSQGSNQPQHFGDGTRLSIL.

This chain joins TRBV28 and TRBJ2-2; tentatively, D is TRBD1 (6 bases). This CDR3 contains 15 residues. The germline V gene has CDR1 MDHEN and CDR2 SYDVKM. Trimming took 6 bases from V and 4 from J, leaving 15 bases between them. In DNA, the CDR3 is TGTGCCAGCAGCAGAGGGGGACAAGGCACCGGGGAGCTGTTTTTT. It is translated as CASSRGGQGTGELFF.

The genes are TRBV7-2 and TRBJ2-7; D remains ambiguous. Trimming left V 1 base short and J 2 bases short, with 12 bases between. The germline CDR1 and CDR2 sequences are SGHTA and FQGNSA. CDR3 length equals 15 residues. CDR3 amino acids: CASSLGPQYPYEQYF. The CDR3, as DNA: TGTGCCAGCAGCTTAGGACCCCAATACCCCTACGAGCAGTACTTC. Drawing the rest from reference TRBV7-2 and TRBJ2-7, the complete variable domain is GAGVSQSPSNKVTEKGKDVELRCDPISGHTALYWYRQSLGQGLEFLIYFQGNSAPDKSGLPSDRFSAERTGGSVSTLTIQRTQQEDSAVYLCASSLGPQYPYEQYFGPGTRLTVT.

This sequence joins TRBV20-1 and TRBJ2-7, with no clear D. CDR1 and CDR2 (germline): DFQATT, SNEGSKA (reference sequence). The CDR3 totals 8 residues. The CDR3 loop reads CRPVGQYF. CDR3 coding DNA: TGCAGACCGGTGGGGCAGTACTTC.

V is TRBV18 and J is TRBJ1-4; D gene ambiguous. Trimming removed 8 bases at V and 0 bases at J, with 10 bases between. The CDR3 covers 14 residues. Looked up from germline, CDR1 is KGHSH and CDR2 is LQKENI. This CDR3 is CASAPGTTNEKLFF. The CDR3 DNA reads TGTGCCAGCGCGCCAGGAACAACTAATGAAAAACTGTTTTTT.